This T cell receptor beta chain was obtained from a study of blood T cell repertoires in COVID-19. In the study overall: Collection of acute and convalescent COVID-19 samples took place in the United States, Italy and Spain.

Some clones are missing from TCRdb's copy, which holds only in-frame ones; the method was immunoSEQ multiplex PCR. This table has hundreds of thousands of clones, roughly nine tenths appearing once. CDR1 MNHEY and CDR2 SVGAGI come from the germline V gene. The ends lost 6 bases at V and 12 bases at J; junction bases unmatched: 11. This CDR3 has 13 residues. Participants were placed into cohorts based on the clinical history they reported. Two negative PCRs, clearance, or symptom resolution characterized the recovered Cohort 3 donors. The TCR was taken from a man aged 55 to 70 who had recovered from COVID-19. The chain uses TRBV6-5 and TRBJ1-2, with 9 bases identical to TRBD1. Sequenced material: PBMCs or T cells enriched from blood (not recorded which). The CDR3 DNA reads as TGTGCCAGCAGCCTCCGGGACAGGGAGTATCACACCTTC. It codes for CASSLRDREYHTF.